A selection of T cell receptor beta chains follows, all from one sample in a study of CD8 T cells in Susac syndrome. MiXCR, applied by TCRdb to the immunoSEQ multiplex PCR reads, yields one record per CDR3 protein. Found here are a few hundred thousand distinct CDR3 sequences, around 83% of them singletons; the top ten hold approximately 0.12%. The sequencing input was CD8+ T cells from PBMCs. The receptor set was obtained from a human donor with multiple sclerosis. Both conserved end residues are part of each CDR3. The order of the fields is clone size, D gene, V gene, J gene, CDR3 DNA, CDR3 protein. A D gene is named only where the DNA matches it firmly. Clone size appears in some rows only: once, few, many, or a class for an expanded clone.

clone size: NA
D gene: TRBD1
V gene: TRBV5-4
J gene: TRBJ1-1
CDR3 DNA: TGTGCCAGCAGCGAGACGACAGGGGCCCTAGAGGAAGCTTTCTTT
CDR3 protein: CASSETTGALEEAFF

clone size: NA
D gene: NA
V gene: TRBV7-9
J gene: TRBJ1-3
CDR3 DNA: TGTGCCAGCAGCTTGGGTGGGGGGGAATTTGGAAACACCATATATTTT
CDR3 protein: CASSLGGGEFGNTIYF

clone size: NA
D gene: TRBD1
V gene: TRBV28
J gene: TRBJ1-1
CDR3 DNA: TGTGCCAGCAGTTTATGGGGGACAGTAGAAGCTTTCTTT
CDR3 protein: CASSLWGTVEAFF

clone size: NA
D gene: NA
V gene: TRBV28
J gene: TRBJ1-1
CDR3 DNA: TGTGCCAGCAGTTCGCGACTTAGCACTGAAGCTTTCTTT
CDR3 protein: CASSSRLSTEAFF

clone size: NA
D gene: NA
V gene: TRBV18
J gene: TRBJ2-5
CDR3 DNA: TGTGCCAGCTCACCACCGGTCGGGGGTCAAGAGACCCAGTACTTC
CDR3 protein: CASSPPVGGQETQYF

clone size: few
D gene: NA
V gene: TRBV5-1
J gene: TRBJ1-1
CDR3 DNA: TGCGCCAGCAGCTTAAAAGGCTCCCGTCTGAACACTGAAGCTTTCTTT
CDR3 protein: CASSLKGSRLNTEAFF

clone size: NA
D gene: NA
V gene: TRBV7-2
J gene: TRBJ2-1
CDR3 DNA: TGTGCCAGCAGCCCAGTACCTCCGGGACCAGGCAACCATGAGCAGTTCTTC
CDR3 protein: CASSPVPPGPGNHEQFF

clone size: NA
D gene: NA
V gene: TRBV15
J gene: TRBJ2-1
CDR3 DNA: TGTGCCACCAGCAGAACCCGAGGAGGGATCGATGAGCAGTTCTTC
CDR3 protein: CATSRTRGGIDEQFF

clone size: NA
D gene: NA
V gene: TRBV11-2
J gene: TRBJ1-1
CDR3 DNA: TGTGCCAGCAGCTTTACAACAGGGCCCACTGAAGCTTTCTTT
CDR3 protein: CASSFTTGPTEAFF

clone size: NA
D gene: NA
V gene: TRBV30
J gene: TRBJ2-1
CDR3 DNA: TGTGCCTGGAATGATGTGGGGGCTGGCAATGAGCAGTTCTTC
CDR3 protein: CAWNDVGAGNEQFF

clone size: NA
D gene: NA
V gene: TRBV27
J gene: TRBJ1-2
CDR3 DNA: TGTGCCAGCAGTTTCGACGCATCAGACTTAGATGGCTACACCTTC
CDR3 protein: CASSFDASDLDGYTF

clone size: NA
D gene: TRBD1
V gene: TRBV5-1
J gene: TRBJ1-6
CDR3 DNA: TGCGCCAGCAGCTTGGGGGACAGATCGGCTAATTCACCCCTCCACTTT
CDR3 protein: CASSLGDRSANSPLHF

clone size: few
D gene: NA
V gene: TRBV7-9
J gene: TRBJ2-5
CDR3 DNA: TGTGCCAGCAGCTTAGAAAAGGGAGAGACCCAGTACTTC
CDR3 protein: CASSLEKGETQYF

clone size: NA
D gene: TRBD1
V gene: TRBV15
J gene: TRBJ2-5
CDR3 DNA: TGTGCCACCAGCAGAAGCCTCACCTTAAGCTTAGGACAGGAACAAGAGACCCAGTACTTC
CDR3 protein: CATSRSLTLSLGQEQETQYF

clone size: NA
D gene: NA
V gene: TRBV21-1
J gene: TRBJ2-2
CDR3 DNA: TGTGCCAGCAGCAAAGGGACTAGCGGGAGAACTATCAACACCGGGGAGCTGTTTTTT
CDR3 protein: CASSKGTSGRTINTGELFF

clone size: NA
D gene: TRBD2
V gene: TRBV9
J gene: TRBJ2-3
CDR3 DNA: TGTGCCAGCAGTCTGTACGGGACTAGCGGCACAGATACGCAGTATTTT
CDR3 protein: CASSLYGTSGTDTQYF

clone size: NA
D gene: TRBD1
V gene: TRBV11-2
J gene: TRBJ1-1
CDR3 DNA: TGTGCCAGCAGCTTTTGGGACAGGGTTTTGGACACTGAAGCTTTCTTT
CDR3 protein: CASSFWDRVLDTEAFF

clone size: NA
D gene: TRBD2
V gene: TRBV4-1
J gene: TRBJ2-2
CDR3 DNA: TGCGCCAGCAGCCAAGATCCCCTAGCGGGGGGGAACACCGGGGAGCTGTTTTTT
CDR3 protein: CASSQDPLAGGNTGELFF

clone size: NA
D gene: NA
V gene: TRBV20-1
J gene: TRBJ2-7
CDR3 DNA: TGCAGTGCTAGGGGGGACTTCGACCATGACTACGAGCAGTACTTC
CDR3 protein: CSARGDFDHDYEQYF

clone size: NA
D gene: NA
V gene: TRBV28
J gene: TRBJ2-7
CDR3 DNA: TGTGCCAGCAGTCCCCAGTCTAACGAGCAGTACTTC
CDR3 protein: CASSPQSNEQYF

clone size: NA
D gene: NA
V gene: TRBV4-1
J gene: TRBJ2-3
CDR3 DNA: TGCGCCAGCAGCCAAGAGCAACGGAGACGGATCACGCAGTATTTT
CDR3 protein: CASSQEQRRRITQYF

clone size: NA
D gene: TRBD1
V gene: TRBV27
J gene: TRBJ1-5
CDR3 DNA: TGTGCCAGCAGTTTATCCCCGACAGGGAATCAGCCCCAGCATTTT
CDR3 protein: CASSLSPTGNQPQHF

clone size: NA
D gene: NA
V gene: TRBV19
J gene: TRBJ2-1
CDR3 DNA: TGTGCCAGTAGTATAGCCGGGGTTGGTGATGAGCAGTTCTTC
CDR3 protein: CASSIAGVGDEQFF

clone size: NA
D gene: NA
V gene: TRBV5-5
J gene: TRBJ2-1
CDR3 DNA: TGTGCCAGCAGCTCAGTTCCAGGGTCCCACACGATCCCCTACAATGAGCAGTTCTTC
CDR3 protein: CASSSVPGSHTIPYNEQFF

clone size: NA
D gene: TRBD1
V gene: TRBV6-5
J gene: TRBJ2-7
CDR3 DNA: TGTGCCAGCAGCCCGGGACAGGACCCGTCGTATCTATACTTC
CDR3 protein: CASSPGQDPSYLYF

clone size: NA
D gene: NA
V gene: TRBV10-3
J gene: TRBJ1-2
CDR3 DNA: TGTGCCATCAAGAAGACAGAAAACTATGGCTACACCTTC
CDR3 protein: CAIKKTENYGYTF

clone size: NA
D gene: TRBD2
V gene: TRBV28
J gene: TRBJ2-7
CDR3 DNA: TGTGCCAGCAGTTGGACGACTAGCGGGAACCACGAGCAGTACTTC
CDR3 protein: CASSWTTSGNHEQYF

clone size: NA
D gene: NA
V gene: TRBV3-1
J gene: TRBJ2-7
CDR3 DNA: TGTGCCAGCAGCCAAGAAAACAGGGACGAGCAGTACTTC
CDR3 protein: CASSQENRDEQYF

clone size: NA
D gene: NA
V gene: TRBV6-1
J gene: TRBJ2-5
CDR3 DNA: TGTGCCAGCAGTGAGTACGACGGAGTACAAGAGACCCAGTACTTC
CDR3 protein: CASSEYDGVQETQYF

clone size: NA
D gene: NA
V gene: TRBV28
J gene: TRBJ1-2
CDR3 DNA: TGTGCCAGCAGCCGCCGGACAGAGTCTGCTAACTATGGCTACACCTTC
CDR3 protein: CASSRRTESANYGYTF

clone size: NA
D gene: NA
V gene: TRBV7-3
J gene: TRBJ1-6
CDR3 DNA: TGTGCCAGCAGCTTAACGGATTCCCTTAATTCACCCCTCCACTTT
CDR3 protein: CASSLTDSLNSPLHF

clone size: few
D gene: NA
V gene: TRBV14
J gene: TRBJ2-7
CDR3 DNA: TGTGCCAGCAGCCAAGAGGACTACGAGCAGTACTTC
CDR3 protein: CASSQEDYEQYF

clone size: NA
D gene: NA
V gene: TRBV7-8
J gene: TRBJ1-1
CDR3 DNA: TGTGCCAGCAGCGAGCAATCAGGGGACGGACGGTCGTTTTGGACTGAAGCTTTCTTT
CDR3 protein: CASSEQSGDGRSFWTEAFF

clone size: NA
D gene: NA
V gene: TRBV7-9
J gene: TRBJ1-2
CDR3 DNA: TGTGCCAGCAGCTTAGGGGGGGACCCATATGGCTACACCTTC
CDR3 protein: CASSLGGDPYGYTF

clone size: NA
D gene: NA
V gene: TRBV11-2
J gene: TRBJ2-1
CDR3 DNA: TGTGCCAGCAGCCAGGTGGCAGGGTCCTCCGATGAGCAGTTCTTC
CDR3 protein: CASSQVAGSSDEQFF

clone size: NA
D gene: NA
V gene: TRBV4-2
J gene: TRBJ1-2
CDR3 DNA: TGTGCCAGCAGCCAAGAAATTTTATCCTCCTATGGCTACACCTTC
CDR3 protein: CASSQEILSSYGYTF

clone size: NA
D gene: NA
V gene: TRBV28
J gene: TRBJ2-5
CDR3 DNA: TGTGCCAGCAGCCGCCCCGAGGAGACCCAGTACTTC
CDR3 protein: CASSRPEETQYF

clone size: NA
D gene: TRBD2
V gene: TRBV6-1
J gene: TRBJ2-7
CDR3 DNA: TGTGCCAGCAGTGACAGCGGGAGGCCCCCCTACGAGCAGTACTTC
CDR3 protein: CASSDSGRPPYEQYF

clone size: NA
D gene: NA
V gene: TRBV7-7
J gene: TRBJ2-1
CDR3 DNA: TGTGCCAGCAGCGTGGACTGGAGCTCCTACAATGAGCAGTTCTTC
CDR3 protein: CASSVDWSSYNEQFF

clone size: NA
D gene: NA
V gene: TRBV10-3
J gene: TRBJ1-1
CDR3 DNA: TGTGCCATCACTCGACAGCCTTGGAACACTGAAGCTTTCTTT
CDR3 protein: CAITRQPWNTEAFF

clone size: NA
D gene: TRBD1
V gene: TRBV28
J gene: TRBJ1-3
CDR3 DNA: TGTGCCAGCACCAACCGGGGGACAGGGGCAAACACCATATATTTT
CDR3 protein: CASTNRGTGANTIYF

clone size: NA
D gene: TRBD1
V gene: TRBV5-4
J gene: TRBJ2-7
CDR3 DNA: TGTGCCAGCAGCGGACAGGGGTTTCCCTACGAGCAGTACTTC
CDR3 protein: CASSGQGFPYEQYF

clone size: NA
D gene: TRBD1
V gene: TRBV5-6
J gene: TRBJ1-1
CDR3 DNA: TGTGCCAGCAGCCCGCGGCAGGGGGCGTATGAAGCTTTCTTT
CDR3 protein: CASSPRQGAYEAFF

clone size: NA
D gene: NA
V gene: TRBV10-3
J gene: TRBJ1-1
CDR3 DNA: TGTGCCATCAGTGAGTCTCTAACAGGGCTGACTGAAGCTTTCTTT
CDR3 protein: CAISESLTGLTEAFF

clone size: once
D gene: NA
V gene: TRBV28
J gene: TRBJ1-4
CDR3 DNA: TGTGCCAGCAGTCCAACATATGAAAAACTGTTTTTT
CDR3 protein: CASSPTYEKLFF

clone size: NA
D gene: NA
V gene: TRBV2
J gene: TRBJ1-1
CDR3 DNA: TGTGCCAGCAGTGATATGAAGGGGCTGGTCACTGAAGCTTTCTTT
CDR3 protein: CASSDMKGLVTEAFF

clone size: NA
D gene: NA
V gene: TRBV28
J gene: TRBJ1-5
CDR3 DNA: TGTGCCAGCAGCGATGGGGGGTTAGGACAGCCCCAGCATTTT
CDR3 protein: CASSDGGLGQPQHF

clone size: few
D gene: TRBD1
V gene: TRBV4-2
J gene: TRBJ1-2
CDR3 DNA: TGTGCCAGCACGTTGACAGGGGATGGCTACACCTTC
CDR3 protein: CASTLTGDGYTF

clone size: NA
D gene: TRBD2
V gene: TRBV19
J gene: TRBJ2-2
CDR3 DNA: TGTGCCAGTACCGCCGTGACTAGCGGGGCGGGCACCGGGGAGCTGTTTTTT
CDR3 protein: CASTAVTSGAGTGELFF

clone size: NA
D gene: NA
V gene: TRBV5-1
J gene: TRBJ1-5
CDR3 DNA: TGCGCCAGCAGCTTGGGAGGGGCTGAGCCCCAGCATTTT
CDR3 protein: CASSLGGAEPQHF

clone size: NA
D gene: NA
V gene: TRBV27
J gene: TRBJ1-2
CDR3 DNA: TGTGCCAGCAGTTTATCTGGGACATCCTATAGGGGCTACACCTTC
CDR3 protein: CASSLSGTSYRGYTF

clone size: NA
D gene: NA
V gene: TRBV27
J gene: TRBJ1-1
CDR3 DNA: TGTGCCAGCAGTTTTATAGGGGCGAACACTGAAGCTTTCTTT
CDR3 protein: CASSFIGANTEAFF

clone size: NA
D gene: NA
V gene: TRBV6-1
J gene: TRBJ2-1
CDR3 DNA: TGTGCCAGCAGTGACCCTCGTTACAAATCCTATGAGCAGTTCTTC
CDR3 protein: CASSDPRYKSYEQFF

clone size: NA
D gene: NA
V gene: TRBV20-1
J gene: TRBJ2-1
CDR3 DNA: TGCAGTGCCCGGGACAACTATGAGCAGTTCTTC
CDR3 protein: CSARDNYEQFF